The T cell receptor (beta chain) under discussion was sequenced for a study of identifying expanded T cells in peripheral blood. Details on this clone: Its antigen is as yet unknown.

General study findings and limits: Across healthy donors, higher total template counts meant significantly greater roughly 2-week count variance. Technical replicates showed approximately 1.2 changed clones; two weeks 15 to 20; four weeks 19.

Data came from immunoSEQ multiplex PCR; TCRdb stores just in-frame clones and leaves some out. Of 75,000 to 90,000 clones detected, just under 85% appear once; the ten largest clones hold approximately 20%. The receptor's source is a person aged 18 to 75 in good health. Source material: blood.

The CDR3 DNA is TGTGCAAGTCTCTCAATCCAGGGGGCGTATAGCAATCAGCCCCAGCATTTT. It yields the protein CASLSIQGAYSNQPQHF. The chain couples TRBV12-2 to TRBJ1-5; the table assigns TRBD1, which was not confirmed against the DNA. TRBV12-2 corresponds to a pseudogene. The CDR3 loop spans 17 amino acids.